These 29 T cell receptor beta chains were all obtained from the same sample, sequenced in a study of CD8 T cells in ankylosing spondylitis (dated by TCRdb to 2016 to 2017). Receptors were amplified or captured by 5' RACE. TCRdb records Illumina HiSeq 2500 as the sequencer. Clones were called with MiXCR by TCRdb after fastp trimmed the public reads at Q25, and only in-frame beta chains were retained. One record per CDR3 amino acid sequence lists the most common genes and DNA. The sample yields roughly 260,000 distinct CDR3 sequences; 15% to 25% were counted once. 7.5% to 9.5% of the sample is held by the ten biggest clonotypes. The specimen was blood, either unsorted or a sorted T cell fraction (not recorded which). These receptor sequences come from a male donor with ankylosing spondylitis or in good health (not recorded which).

The rearrangement joins TRBV7-6 to TRBJ1-5, with no clear D. The V gene lost 2 bases and the J gene lost 4 bases, with 6 bases spanning the gap. Germline CDR1 is SGHVS and CDR2 is FNYEAQ. The CDR3 consists of 13 residues. The CDR3 nucleotides are TGTGCCAGCAGCTTATCCCCTAATCAGCCCCAGCATTTT. Translation gives CASSLSPNQPQHF.

A few counts support this clonotype. V and J are TRBV7-2 and TRBJ1-6, with D possibly matching TRBD1 (5 bases). Germline loops: CDR1 SGHTA, CDR2 FQGNSA. The CDR3 length is 17 residues. V lost 1 base to trimming and J lost 0 bases, with 10 bases between them. CDR3: CASSLVGTGSYNSPLHF. The CDR3 coding sequence is TGTGCCAGCAGCTTAGTCGGGACCGGCTCCTATAATTCACCCCTCCACTTT.

This clonotype turned up a few times. The chain couples TRBV20-1 to TRBJ1-1; D perhaps matches TRBD1 (6 bases). CDR1 and CDR2 from the germline V gene are DFQATT and SNEGSKA (reference sequence). CDR3 size: 15 residues. V lost 5 bases to trimming and J lost 2 bases, with 18 bases between them. The CDR3 sequence is CSAGPPRGGNTEAFF. In DNA form, the CDR3 reads TGCAGTGCTGGGCCCCCCAGGGGCGGAAACACTGAAGCTTTCTTT.

This clonotype was observed a single time. The chain links TRBV7-2 to TRBJ2-3; 8 bases are shared with TRBD1. Germline CDR1 and CDR2: SGHTA and FQGNSA. The ends lost 4 bases at V and 2 bases at J; junction bases unmatched: 5. The CDR3 has 15 amino acids. This CDR3 is CASSSRQGATDTQYF. The DNA of the CDR3 is TGTGCCAGCAGCTCAAGGCAGGGGGCCACAGATACGCAGTATTTT.

The J gene is TRBJ2-2, the V gene TRBV7-9; 8 nucleotides line up with TRBD2. V trimming: 5 bases; J trimming: 4 bases; junction bases outside the gene matches: 6. The CDR3 sequence is 15 residues long. Germline V CDR1 and CDR2: SEHNR, FQNEAQ (reference sequence). The CDR3, as DNA: TGTGCCAGCAGCGGGGGACTAGGAGGCACCGGGGAGCTGTTTTTT. It is translated as CASSGGLGGTGELFF.

The rearrangement links TRBV10-3 to TRBJ1-2, with a weak D call TRBD1 (5 bases). Germline V gene lookup returns CDR1 ENHRY and CDR2 SYGVKD. Trimming shortened V by 2 bases and J by 7 bases, and 14 bases separated the two germline ends. The CDR3 totals 14 residues. CDR3 protein: CAISETRTGGGYTF. Written as DNA, the CDR3 is TGTGCCATCAGTGAGACAAGGACGGGGGGTGGCTACACCTTC.

The V and J genes are TRBV14 and TRBJ2-7, with D possibly matching TRBD2 (5 bases). This CDR3 has 14 residues. The germline V gene has CDR1 SGHDN and CDR2 FVKESK. Between the trimmed V and J ends, which lost 1 base and 4 bases, there was a span of 11 bases. CDR3 in DNA: TGTGCCAGCAGCCAAGGCTCCGGGGAATACGAGCAGTACGTC. Protein product: CASSQGSGEYEQYV.

In this sample, this clonotype turned up once. CDR3 residues: CASSPYSSGDEQFF. The CDR3 nucleotides read TGTGCCAGCAGCCCATATTCGAGTGGCGATGAGCAGTTCTTC. The gene calls are TRBV7-3 and TRBJ2-1; D not resolved. V dropped 5 bases and J dropped 8 bases, with 16 bases sitting between them. Per germline, CDR1 SGHTA and CDR2 FQGTGA. The CDR3 totals 14 residues.

This clonotype was found a few times. The chain is built from TRBV29-1 and TRBJ2-1; D perhaps matches TRBD1 (5 bases). This CDR3 is 11 amino acids long. CDR1 is SQVTM, CDR2 ANQGSEA, per germline. Trimming stripped 4 bases from V and 11 bases from J, with 12 bases between. This CDR3 is CSVAVMGQQFF. CDR3 DNA: TGCAGCGTTGCCGTCATGGGGCAGCAGTTCTTC.

The J gene is TRBJ2-7, the V gene TRBV20-1, with 7 bases identical to TRBD2. Germline V gene lookup returns CDR1 DFQATT and CDR2 SNEGSKA (reference sequence). The CDR3 runs 15 residues. Trimming took 0 bases from V and 3 from J; bases not matched to a gene: 8. The CDR3 loop is CSARDRGGKRYEQYV. The CDR3 DNA is TGCAGTGCTAGAGATCGGGGAGGGAAGCGCTACGAGCAGTACGTC.

This clonotype was seen a handful of times. The V gene is TRBV12-3 or TRBV12-4, the J gene TRBJ2-1; 10 positions match TRBD2. This CDR3 spans 16 amino acids. V lost 4 bases to trimming and J lost 7 bases; unmatched junction nucleotides: 10. The CDR3 is CASSSPGLAALNEQFF. Here the CDR3 DNA reads TGTGCCAGCAGTTCCCCCGGACTAGCGGCACTTAATGAGCAGTTCTTC.

The chain employs TRBV6-2 or TRBV6-3 and TRBJ2-4, with D unclear. This CDR3 spans 11 amino acids. Trimming left V 0 bases short and J 7 bases short, with 1 base between. Germline CDR1 reads MNHEY; CDR2 reads SVGEGT. The CDR3 loop reads CASSYSNIQYF. For the CDR3, the DNA is TGTGCCAGCAGTTACTCGAACATTCAGTACTTC.

This clonotype was detected a few times. The chain combines TRBV19 with TRBJ1-5; 7 bases align to TRBD1. CDR1 and CDR2 (germline): LNHDA, SQIVND (reference sequence). The CDR3 has 14 residues. After removal of 7 bases from V and 10 bases from J, the junction contained 13 bases not matched to a gene. The DNA for the CDR3 is TGTGCCAGTACCCGGGACAGTTCTTATGCTCCCCAGCATTTT. Its protein product is CASTRDSSYAPQHF.

V usage is TRBV7-3 and J usage is TRBJ2-3; D is ambiguous. V dropped 1 base and J dropped 6 bases, with 8 bases sitting between them. The CDR3 is made up of 13 amino acids. Germline CDR1 SGHTA, CDR2 FQGTGA. The CDR3 is CASSLNTGDTQYF. The CDR3 region has the DNA TGTGCCAGCAGCTTAAACACTGGGGATACGCAGTATTTT.

V and J are TRBV5-1 and TRBJ2-5; D may match TRBD1 or TRBD2 (5 bases each). The CDR3 contains 14 residues. Germline lookup yields CDR1 SGHRS and CDR2 YFSETQ. V was pared by 1 base and J by 4 bases, with 11 bases between. CDR3: CASSLRGQGETQYF. DNA of the CDR3: TGCGCCAGCAGCTTGAGAGGGCAGGGAGAGACCCAGTACTTC.

J is TRBJ2-1 and V is TRBV7-3; D possibly corresponds to TRBD1 (5 bases). This CDR3 is 13 amino acids long. Trimming removed 1 base at V and 10 bases at J, with 11 bases between. Germline CDR1 SGHTA, CDR2 FQGTGA. For the CDR3, the DNA is TGTGCCAGCAGCTTAAGTGTCTCAGGGGAGCAGTTCTTC. This translates into CASSLSVSGEQFF.

This rearrangement joins TRBV4-2 to TRBJ1-5; 10 positions match TRBD1. CDR1 and CDR2 (germline): LGHNA, YNFKEQ. V was clipped by 5 bases and J by 11 bases; unmatched bases: 12. The CDR3 loop spans 15 amino acids. The CDR3 nucleotides read TGTGCCAGCAGCACCTCCCGACAGGGGGCGAAGGCCCAGCATTTT. This translates into CASSTSRQGAKAQHF.

The sample holds a few counts of this clonotype. The genes are TRBV3-1 and TRBJ1-1; no reliable D call. The CDR3 is 12 amino acids. V was shortened by 1 base and J by 8 bases, with 8 bases between the two germline ends. Looked up from germline, CDR1 is LGHDT and CDR2 is YNNKEL (reference sequence). In DNA, the CDR3 is TGTGCCAGCAGCCAAGTCGGCAGAGAAGCTTTCTTT. Translated: CASSQVGREAFF.

This sequence joins TRBV20-1 and TRBJ1-5, with a tentative D call TRBD1 (5 bases). The CDR3 contains 15 residues. The V end was cut by 6 bases, the J end by 4 bases, with 19 bases between. Germline values: CDR1 DFQATT, CDR2 SNEGSKA (reference sequence). Written as DNA, the CDR3 is TGCAGTGCCATATCGGACGTAGGGGTTAATCAGCCCCAGCATTTT. Translated, it gives CSAISDVGVNQPQHF.

This clonotype was observed a handful of times. The rearrangement joins TRBV12-3 or TRBV12-4 to TRBJ1-1; 7 nucleotides line up with TRBD1. There are 13 residues in the CDR3. V shed 3 bases, J shed 5 bases, and the junction held 3 bases outside the gene matches. CDR3 DNA: TGTGCCAGCAGTTTCGCAGGGGGAACTGAAGCTTTCTTT. This encodes CASSFAGGTEAFF.

In this sample, this clonotype turned up a few times. This sequence joins TRBV29-1 and TRBJ2-7; D remains unclear. Germline assignment: CDR1 SQVTM and CDR2 ANQGSEA. The CDR3 is 10 amino acids. With 4 bases removed from V and 6 bases from J, the gap between germline ends came to 7 bases. CDR3 in amino acids: CSVVECEQYV. The DNA of the CDR3 is TGCAGCGTTGTGGAGTGCGAGCAGTACGTC.

This clonotype was detected a few times. V and J are TRBV27 and TRBJ2-5; a possible D gene is TRBD1 (6 bases). CDR3 size: 14 residues. Trimming shortened V by 8 bases and J by 2 bases, and 15 bases separated the two germline ends. Germline V gene sequence: CDR1 MNHEY, CDR2 SMNVEV (reference sequence). The CDR3 DNA reads as TGTGCCAGCTCAAACAGGGTCAGGCAAGAGACCCAGTACTTC. Translated: CASSNRVRQETQYF.

For this clonotype: The junction does not match germline at one end; this may be a read error. The rearrangement uses TRBV10-3 and TRBJ1-3; D gene unclear. The length of the CDR3 is 14 residues. Germline assignment: CDR1 ENHRY and CDR2 SYGVKD. CDR3 bases: TGTGTCATCACGAGCGAGAGCTCTGGAAACACCATATATTTT. Amino acid sequence: CVITSESSGNTIYF.

This clonotype was seen more than once but under ten times. The CDR3 loop reads CASSSPFTGTNTEAFF. CDR3 nucleotide sequence: TGTGCCAGCAGTTCCCCCTTCACCGGGACAAACACTGAAGCTTTCTTT. The chain uses TRBV28 and TRBJ1-1; TRBD1 is a possible D gene (6 bases). V lost 4 bases and J 2 bases, leaving 17 bases between the germline ends. CDR3 length equals 16 residues. Germline V gives CDR1 MDHEN, CDR2 SYDVKM.

Many counts were recorded for this clonotype. This chain connects TRBV10-3 to TRBJ2-3, with D perhaps TRBD2 (5 bases). CDR1 ENHRY and CDR2 SYGVKD come from the germline V gene. Trimming left V 3 bases short and J 2 bases short, with 12 bases between. CDR3 size: 15 residues. CDR3 bases: TGTGCCATCAGTGACACTAGTCGGGACACAGATACGCAGTATTTT. Translation gives CAISDTSRDTDTQYF.

The V and J genes are TRBV20-1 and TRBJ1-6; perhaps TRBD1 as D (5 bases). The CDR3 loop spans 15 amino acids. Germline V gene sequence: CDR1 DFQATT, CDR2 SNEGSKA (reference sequence). Trimming pared 3 bases from V and 7 bases from J, leaving 16 bases between. As DNA, the CDR3 is TGCAGTGCTAGGAAGGACGAGGGGCAAAATTCACCCCTCCACTTT. Its translation: CSARKDEGQNSPLHF.

This clonotype has just a few counts. The chain carries TRBV24-1 and TRBJ2-1; D is perhaps TRBD2 (6 bases). The germline CDR1 and CDR2 sequences are KGHDR and SFDVKD. The ends were cut back, 3 bases at V and 2 bases at J, with 10 bases in the middle. The CDR3 covers 15 residues. CDR3 DNA: TGTGCCACCAGTGATCGGAGGGCCCCCTACAATGAGCAGTTCTTC. Amino acid sequence: CATSDRRAPYNEQFF.

At least ten counts were recorded for this clonotype. The chain couples TRBV15 to TRBJ2-7; D is undetermined. The germline CDR1 and CDR2 sequences are LNHNV and YYDKDF (reference sequence). The V end lost 0 bases, the J end lost 3 bases, and 12 bases lay between the germline ends. The CDR3 length is 15 residues. The CDR3 loop reads CATSRDRAVGYEQYV. The CDR3 bases are TGTGCCACCAGCAGAGATCGGGCAGTGGGCTACGAGCAGTACGTC.

A remark on this clonotype: A much more abundant neighbour one base away suggests this may be a read error. DNA of the CDR3: TGTGCCATCAAGAAGGCAGGGACTAATGAAAAACTGTTTTTT. Translation gives CAIKKAGTNEKLFF. The gene calls are TRBV10-3 and TRBJ1-4; possible D gene TRBD1, 5 bases. This CDR3 has 14 amino acids. Trimming removed 7 bases at V and 2 bases at J, with 11 bases between. Germline values: CDR1 ENHRY, CDR2 SYGVKD.